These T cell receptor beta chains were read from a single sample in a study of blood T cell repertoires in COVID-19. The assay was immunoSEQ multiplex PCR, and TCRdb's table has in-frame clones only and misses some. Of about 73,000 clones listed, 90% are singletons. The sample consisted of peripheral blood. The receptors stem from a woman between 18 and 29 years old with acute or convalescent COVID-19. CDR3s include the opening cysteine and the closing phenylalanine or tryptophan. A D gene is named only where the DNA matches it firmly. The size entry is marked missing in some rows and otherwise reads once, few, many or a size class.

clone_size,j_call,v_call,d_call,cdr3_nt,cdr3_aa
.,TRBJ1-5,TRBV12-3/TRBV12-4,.,TGTGCCAGAATACAGAGCTTCAATCAGCCCCAGCATTTT,CARIQSFNQPQHF
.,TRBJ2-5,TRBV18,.,TGTGCCAGCTCACCATCAGGCCACAGCAAAGAGACCCAGTACTTC,CASSPSGHSKETQYF
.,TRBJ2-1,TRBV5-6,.,TGTGCCAGCAGCGAAACAGGGAACCTGAGGGTTGATGAGCAGTTCTTC,CASSETGNLRVDEQFF
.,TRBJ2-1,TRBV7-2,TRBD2,TGTGCCAGCAGCCTACTAGCGGGAGGGGGGAACAATGAGCAGTTCTTC,CASSLLAGGGNNEQFF
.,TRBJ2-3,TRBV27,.,TGTGCCAGCAGTTTAAGATCTAGTGTTACGCAGTATTTT,CASSLRSSVTQYF
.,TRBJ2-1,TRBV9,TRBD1,TGTGCCAGCAGAGGACAGGGGGACAATGAGCAGTTCTTC,CASRGQGDNEQFF
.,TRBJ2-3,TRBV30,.,TGTGCCTGGAGTAAACTGAGCACAGATACGCAGTATTTT,CAWSKLSTDTQYF
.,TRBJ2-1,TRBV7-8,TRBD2,TGTGCCAGCAGCACGAGACTAGCGGGGGACAATGAGCAGTTCTTC,CASSTRLAGDNEQFF
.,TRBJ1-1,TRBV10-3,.,TGTGCCATCAGTGGCCGCCTAGACACTGAAGCTTTCTTT,CAISGRLDTEAFF
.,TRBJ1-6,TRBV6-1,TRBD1,TGTGCCAGCAGTGAGGGACAGGGGGGTTCACCCCTCCACTTT,CASSEGQGGSPLHF
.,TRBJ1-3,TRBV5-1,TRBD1,TGCGCCAGCAGCACGGGACAGGGAGGCAATGGAAACACCATATATTTT,CASSTGQGGNGNTIYF
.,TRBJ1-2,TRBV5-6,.,TGTGCCAGCAGCTACTTGACAGAAAATTATGGCTACACCTTC,CASSYLTENYGYTF
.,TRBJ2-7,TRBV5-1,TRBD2,TGCGCCAGCAGCTTAGCGGGAGGGCCGTACGAGCAGTACTTC,CASSLAGGPYEQYF
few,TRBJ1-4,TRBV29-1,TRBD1,TGCAGCGTTGGGGACAGGGATGATGAAAAACTGTTTTTT,CSVGDRDDEKLFF
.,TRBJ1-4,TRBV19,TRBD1,TGTGCCAGTAGTCCCGGACAGGGAAAGACAACTAATGAAAAACTGTTTTTT,CASSPGQGKTTNEKLFF
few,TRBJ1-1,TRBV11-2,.,TGTGCCAGCAGCTTAGGGGGGGTCCCTGAAGCTTTCTTT,CASSLGGVPEAFF
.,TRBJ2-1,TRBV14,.,TGTGCCAGCAGCCAAGGACGAACTAACTACAATGAGCAGTTCTTC,CASSQGRTNYNEQFF
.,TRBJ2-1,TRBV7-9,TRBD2,TGTGCCAGCGCAGCGGGGGGGCCCACCTACAATGAGCAGTTCTTC,CASAAGGPTYNEQFF
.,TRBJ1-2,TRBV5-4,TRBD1,TGTGCCAGCAGCTCCCGGACAGGCGGGTTCAGCAACTATGGCTACACCTTC,CASSSRTGGFSNYGYTF
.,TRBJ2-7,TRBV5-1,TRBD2,TGCGCCAGCAGCTTGTTCGCGGGGGTCTCCTACGAGCAGTACTTC,CASSLFAGVSYEQYF